This TCR beta chain derives from a study of T-cell reconstitution after alpha-beta-depleted transplantation in children. From germline, CDR1 is SGHTA and CDR2 FQGNSA. V lost 3 bases to trimming and J lost 5 bases; unmatched junction nucleotides: 9. The length of the CDR3 is 16 residues. For TCRbeta, the library was prepared with unique molecular identifiers. TCRdb passed the PCR reads through MiXCR, listing each CDR3 protein once. The sample has about 640,000 distinct CDR3 sequences; 15% to 20% are singletons. This clonotype was observed a few times. The starting material was PBMCs from the stem cell graft donor, obtained from the stem cell graft. The sequence was obtained from a human donor who donated a stem cell graft to a child with acute myeloid leukemia. J is TRBJ2-5 and V is TRBV7-2, with TRBD2 matching 10 bases. This chain's CDR3 is CASSFSGTSVWETQYF. For the CDR3, the DNA is TGTGCCAGCAGCTTTTCCGGGACTAGCGTGTGGGAGACCCAGTACTTC.